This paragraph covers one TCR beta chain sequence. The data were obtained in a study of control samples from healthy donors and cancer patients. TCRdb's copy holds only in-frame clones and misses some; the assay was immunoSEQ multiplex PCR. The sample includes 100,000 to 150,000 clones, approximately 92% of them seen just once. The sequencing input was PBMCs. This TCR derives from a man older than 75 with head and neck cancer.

The CDR3 reads CASSYSQGFGNTIYF. The CDR3 coding sequence is TGTGCCAGCAGTTACTCACAGGGCTTCGGAAACACCATATATTTT. J is TRBJ1-3 and V is TRBV6-5; D may be TRBD1 (6 bases). V dropped 0 bases and J dropped 4 bases, with 10 bases sitting between them. This CDR3 comprises 15 residues. Germline assignment: CDR1 MNHEY and CDR2 SVGAGI.